This T cell receptor beta chain was sequenced during a study of T-cell reconstitution after alpha-beta-depleted transplantation in children. Germline V gene lookup returns CDR1 MNHEY and CDR2 SVGEGT. The germline V and J ends were trimmed by 6 bases and 4 bases, with 15 bases remaining between them. CDR3 size: 15 residues. Preparation of the TCRbeta library involved a method that used unique molecular identifiers. Via MiXCR, TCRdb re-called the PCR reads, giving one row per CDR3 protein. The sample carries hundreds of thousands of distinct CDR3 sequences, about 15% recorded once. The TCR was taken from a human donor who donated a stem cell graft to a child with acute myeloid leukemia. The chain links TRBV6-2 or TRBV6-3 to TRBJ2-2; tentatively, D is TRBD2 (6 bases). The specimen was PBMCs from the stem cell graft donor, collected from the stem cell graft. CDR3 nucleotide sequence: TGTGCCAGCAGCCACGGAGGGGTTAGCACCGGGGAGCTGTTTTTT. Translated, it gives CASSHGGVSTGELFF.